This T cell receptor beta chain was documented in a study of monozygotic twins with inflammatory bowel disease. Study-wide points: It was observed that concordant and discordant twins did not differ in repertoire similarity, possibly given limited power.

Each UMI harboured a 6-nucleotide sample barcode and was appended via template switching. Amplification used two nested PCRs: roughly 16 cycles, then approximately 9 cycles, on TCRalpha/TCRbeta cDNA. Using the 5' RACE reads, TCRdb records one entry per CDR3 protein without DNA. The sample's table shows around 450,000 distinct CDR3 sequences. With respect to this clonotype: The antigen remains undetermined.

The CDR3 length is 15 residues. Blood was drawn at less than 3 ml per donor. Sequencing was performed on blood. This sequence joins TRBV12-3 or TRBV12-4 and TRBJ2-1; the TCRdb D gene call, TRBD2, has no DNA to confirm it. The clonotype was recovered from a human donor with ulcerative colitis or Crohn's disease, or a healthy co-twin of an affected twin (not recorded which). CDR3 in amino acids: CASSLELAVYNEQFF.